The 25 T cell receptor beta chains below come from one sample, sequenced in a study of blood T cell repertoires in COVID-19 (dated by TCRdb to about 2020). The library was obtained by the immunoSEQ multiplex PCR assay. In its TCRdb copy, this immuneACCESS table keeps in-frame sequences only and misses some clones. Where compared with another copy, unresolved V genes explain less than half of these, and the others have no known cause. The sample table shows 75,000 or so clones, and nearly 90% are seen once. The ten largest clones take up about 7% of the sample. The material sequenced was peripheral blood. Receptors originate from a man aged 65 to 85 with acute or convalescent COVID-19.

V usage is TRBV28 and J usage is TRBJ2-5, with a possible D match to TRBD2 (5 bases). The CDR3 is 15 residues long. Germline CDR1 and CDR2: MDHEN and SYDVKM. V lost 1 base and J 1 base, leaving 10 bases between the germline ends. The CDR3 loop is CASSLFRGSQETQYF. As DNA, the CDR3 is TGTGCCAGCAGTTTATTCCGAGGGTCCCAAGAGACCCAGTACTTC.

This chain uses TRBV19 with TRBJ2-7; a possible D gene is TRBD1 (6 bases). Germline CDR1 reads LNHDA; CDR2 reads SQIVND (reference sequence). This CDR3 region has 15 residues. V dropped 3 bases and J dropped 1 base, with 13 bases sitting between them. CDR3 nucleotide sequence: TGTGCCAGTAGTATGGGGGACATACAATCCTACGAGCAGTACTTC. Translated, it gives CASSMGDIQSYEQYF.

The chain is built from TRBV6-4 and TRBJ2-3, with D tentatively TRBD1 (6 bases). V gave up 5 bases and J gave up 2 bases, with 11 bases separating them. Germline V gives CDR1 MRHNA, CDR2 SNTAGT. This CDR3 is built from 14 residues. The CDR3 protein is CASSLTGSTDTQYF. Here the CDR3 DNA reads TGTGCCAGCAGTTTGACAGGATCCACAGATACGCAGTATTTT.

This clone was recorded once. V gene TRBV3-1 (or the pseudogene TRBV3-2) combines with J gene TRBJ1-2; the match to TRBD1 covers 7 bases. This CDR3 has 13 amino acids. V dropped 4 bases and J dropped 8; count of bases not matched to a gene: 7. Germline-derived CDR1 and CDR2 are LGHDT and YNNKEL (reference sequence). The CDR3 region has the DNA TGTGCCAGCAGCCCAACAGGGGCGTGGGGCTACACCTTC. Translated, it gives CASSPTGAWGYTF.

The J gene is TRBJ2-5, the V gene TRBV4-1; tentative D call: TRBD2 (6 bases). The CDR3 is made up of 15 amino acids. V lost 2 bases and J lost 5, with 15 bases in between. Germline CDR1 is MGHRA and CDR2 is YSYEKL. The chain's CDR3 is CASSQIGTAGETQYF. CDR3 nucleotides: TGCGCCAGCAGCCAAATTGGGACTGCAGGGGAGACCCAGTACTTC.

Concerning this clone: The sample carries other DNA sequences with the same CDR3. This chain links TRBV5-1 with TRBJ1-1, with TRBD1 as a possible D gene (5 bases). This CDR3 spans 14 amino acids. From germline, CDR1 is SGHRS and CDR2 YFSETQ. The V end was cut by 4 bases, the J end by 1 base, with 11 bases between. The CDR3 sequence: CASSLGGGNTEAFF. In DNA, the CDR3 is TGCGCCAGCAGCCTTGGCGGGGGGAACACTGAAGCTTTCTTT.

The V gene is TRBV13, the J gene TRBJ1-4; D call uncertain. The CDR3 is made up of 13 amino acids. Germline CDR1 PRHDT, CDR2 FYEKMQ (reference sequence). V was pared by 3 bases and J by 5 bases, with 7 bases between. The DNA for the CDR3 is TGTGCCAGCAGCTTGAGCAAAAATGAAAAACTGTTTTTT. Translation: CASSLSKNEKLFF. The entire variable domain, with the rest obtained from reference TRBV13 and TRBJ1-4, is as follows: AAGVIQSPRHLIKEKRETATLKCYPIPRHDTVYWYQQGPGQDPQFLISFYEKMQSDKGSIPDRFSAQQFSDYHSELNMSSLELGDSALYFCASSLSKNEKLFFGSGTQLSVL.

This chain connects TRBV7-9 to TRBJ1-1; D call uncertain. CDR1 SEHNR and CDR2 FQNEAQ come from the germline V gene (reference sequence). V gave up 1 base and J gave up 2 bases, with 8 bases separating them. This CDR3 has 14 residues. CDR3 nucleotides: TGTGCCAGCAGCTTAGAATTGAGTAACACTGAAGCTTTCTTT. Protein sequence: CASSLELSNTEAFF.

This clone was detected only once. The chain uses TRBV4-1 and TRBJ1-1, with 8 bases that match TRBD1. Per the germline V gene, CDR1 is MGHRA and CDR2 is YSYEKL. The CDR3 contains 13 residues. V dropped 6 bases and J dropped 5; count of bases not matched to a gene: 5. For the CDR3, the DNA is TGCGCCAGCAGAGCTACAGGGGGGACTGAAGCTTTCTTT. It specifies CASRATGGTEAFF.

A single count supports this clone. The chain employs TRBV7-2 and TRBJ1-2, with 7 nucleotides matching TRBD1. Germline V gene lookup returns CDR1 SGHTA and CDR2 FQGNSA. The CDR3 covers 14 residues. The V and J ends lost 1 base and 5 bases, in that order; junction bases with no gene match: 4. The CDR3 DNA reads TGTGCCAGCAGCTTAGGAGGGACAGAGTATGGCTACACCTTC. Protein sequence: CASSLGGTEYGYTF.

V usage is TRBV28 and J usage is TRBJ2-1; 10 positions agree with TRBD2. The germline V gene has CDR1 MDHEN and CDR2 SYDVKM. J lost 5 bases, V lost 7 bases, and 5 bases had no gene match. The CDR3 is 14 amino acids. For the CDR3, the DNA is TGTGCCAGCAATCCTAGCGGGGGAAACAATGAGCAGTTCTTC. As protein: CASNPSGGNNEQFF.

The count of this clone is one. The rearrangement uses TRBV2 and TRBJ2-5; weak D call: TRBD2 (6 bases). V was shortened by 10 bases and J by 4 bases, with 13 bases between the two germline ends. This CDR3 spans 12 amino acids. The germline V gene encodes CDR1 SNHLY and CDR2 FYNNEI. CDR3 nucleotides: TGTGCCACCCACGGGGGAGGAGAGACCCAGTACTTC. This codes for CATHGGGETQYF.

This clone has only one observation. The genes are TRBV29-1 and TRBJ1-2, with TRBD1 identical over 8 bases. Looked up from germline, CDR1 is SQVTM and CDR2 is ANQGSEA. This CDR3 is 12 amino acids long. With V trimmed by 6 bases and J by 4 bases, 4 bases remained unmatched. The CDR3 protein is CSVGQGSYGYTF. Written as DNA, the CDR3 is TGCAGCGTCGGACAGGGAAGCTATGGCTACACCTTC.

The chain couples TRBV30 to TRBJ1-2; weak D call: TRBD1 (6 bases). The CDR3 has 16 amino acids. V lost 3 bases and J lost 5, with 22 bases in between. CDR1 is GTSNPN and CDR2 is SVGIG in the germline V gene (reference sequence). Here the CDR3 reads CAWSQKGTPRGYGYTF. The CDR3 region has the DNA TGTGCCTGGAGCCAAAAAGGGACCCCTAGGGGGTATGGCTACACCTTC.

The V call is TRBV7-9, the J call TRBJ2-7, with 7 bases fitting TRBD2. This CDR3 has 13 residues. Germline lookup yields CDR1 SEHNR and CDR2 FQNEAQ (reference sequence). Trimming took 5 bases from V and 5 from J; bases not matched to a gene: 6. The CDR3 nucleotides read TGTGCCAGCAGCCGGAGCGGGACCGACGAGCAGTACTTC. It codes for CASSRSGTDEQYF.

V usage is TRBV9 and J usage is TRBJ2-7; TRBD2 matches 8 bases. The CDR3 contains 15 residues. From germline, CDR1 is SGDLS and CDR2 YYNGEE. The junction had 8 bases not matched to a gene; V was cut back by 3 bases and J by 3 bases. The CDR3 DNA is TGTGCCAGCAGCGCAGCTCCGGGACTAGGCTACGAGCAGTACTTC. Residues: CASSAAPGLGYEQYF. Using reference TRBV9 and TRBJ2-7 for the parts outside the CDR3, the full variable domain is DSGVTQTPKHLITATGQRVTLRCSPRSGDLSVYWYQQSLDQGLQFLIQYYNGEERAKGNILERFSAQQFPDLHSELNLSSLELGDSALYFCASSAAPGLGYEQYFGPGTRLTVT.

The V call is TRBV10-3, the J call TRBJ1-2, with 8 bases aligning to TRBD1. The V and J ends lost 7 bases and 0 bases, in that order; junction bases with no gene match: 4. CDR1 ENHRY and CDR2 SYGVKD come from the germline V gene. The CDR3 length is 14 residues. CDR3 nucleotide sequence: TGTGCCATCAAGGGGGACAGGACTAACTATGGCTACACCTTC. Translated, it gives CAIKGDRTNYGYTF.

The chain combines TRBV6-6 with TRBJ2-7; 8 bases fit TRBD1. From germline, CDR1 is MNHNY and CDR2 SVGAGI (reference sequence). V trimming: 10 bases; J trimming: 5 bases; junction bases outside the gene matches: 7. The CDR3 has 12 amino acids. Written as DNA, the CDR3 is TGTGCCACCGCCGGACAGGGCCACGAGCAGTACTTC. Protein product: CATAGQGHEQYF.

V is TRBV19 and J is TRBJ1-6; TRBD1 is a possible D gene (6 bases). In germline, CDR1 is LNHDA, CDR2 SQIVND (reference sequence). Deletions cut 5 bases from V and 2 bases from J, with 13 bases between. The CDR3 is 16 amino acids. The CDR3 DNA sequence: TGTGCCAGTAGTGTTACAGGGATCACCTATAATTCACCCCTCCACTTT. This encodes CASSVTGITYNSPLHF.

CDR3 bases: TGTGCCAGTAGTATAGGTAGCTACAATGAGCAGTTCTTC. It codes for CASSIGSYNEQFF. This chain connects TRBV19 to TRBJ2-1; D remains unclear. The CDR3 is 13 amino acids. In germline, CDR1 is LNHDA, CDR2 SQIVND (reference sequence). V gave up 1 base and J gave up 3 bases, with 4 bases separating them.

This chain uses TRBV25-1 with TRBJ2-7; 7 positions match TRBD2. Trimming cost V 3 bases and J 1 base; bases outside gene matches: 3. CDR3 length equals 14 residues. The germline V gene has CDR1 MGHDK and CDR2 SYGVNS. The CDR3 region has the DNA TGTGCCAGCAGTGATTCTAGCGGTTCCTACGAGCAGTACTTC. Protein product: CASSDSSGSYEQYF.

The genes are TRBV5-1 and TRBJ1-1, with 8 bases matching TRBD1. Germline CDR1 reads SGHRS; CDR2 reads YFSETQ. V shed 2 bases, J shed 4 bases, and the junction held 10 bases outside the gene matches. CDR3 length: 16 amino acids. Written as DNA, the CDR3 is TGCGCCAGCAGCTTTACCCAGACAGGGGTTGCCACTGAAGCTTTCTTT. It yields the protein CASSFTQTGVATEAFF.

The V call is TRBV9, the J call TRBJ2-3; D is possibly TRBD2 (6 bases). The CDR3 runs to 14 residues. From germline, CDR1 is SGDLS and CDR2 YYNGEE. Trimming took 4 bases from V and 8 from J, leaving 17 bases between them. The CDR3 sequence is CASSPQSSDVTQYF. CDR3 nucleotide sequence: TGTGCCAGCAGCCCCCAATCTAGCGATGTTACGCAGTATTTT.

CDR3 sequence: CASSPGQANSPLHF. CDR3 nucleotides: TGCGCCAGCAGCCCGGGACAGGCGAATTCACCCCTCCACTTT. The chain joins TRBV5-1 to TRBJ1-6, with 8 nucleotides matching TRBD1. J gave up 7 bases and V 4 bases, and 4 bases lay outside the gene matches. The CDR3 has 14 residues. Per germline, CDR1 SGHRS and CDR2 YFSETQ.

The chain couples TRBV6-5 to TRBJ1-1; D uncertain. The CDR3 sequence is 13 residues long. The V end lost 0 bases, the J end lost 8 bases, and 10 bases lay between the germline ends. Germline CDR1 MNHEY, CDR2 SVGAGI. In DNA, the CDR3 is TGTGCCAGCAGTTACTCCGCGGAGATGGAAGCTTTCTTT. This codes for CASSYSAEMEAFF.